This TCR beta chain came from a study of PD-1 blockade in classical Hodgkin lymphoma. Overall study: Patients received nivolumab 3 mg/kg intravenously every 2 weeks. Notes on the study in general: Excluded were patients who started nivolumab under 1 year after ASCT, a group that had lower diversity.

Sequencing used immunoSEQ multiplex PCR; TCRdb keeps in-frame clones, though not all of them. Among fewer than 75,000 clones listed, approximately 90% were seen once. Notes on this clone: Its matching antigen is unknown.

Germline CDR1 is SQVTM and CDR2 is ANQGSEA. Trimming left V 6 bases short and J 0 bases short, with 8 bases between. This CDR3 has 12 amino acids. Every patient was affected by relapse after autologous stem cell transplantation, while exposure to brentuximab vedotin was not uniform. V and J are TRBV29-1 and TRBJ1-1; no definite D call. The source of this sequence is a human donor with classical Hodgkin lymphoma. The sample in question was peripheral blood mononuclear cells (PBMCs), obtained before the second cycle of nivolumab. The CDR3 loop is CSVDQMNTEAFF. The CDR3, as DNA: TGCAGCGTCGACCAAATGAACACTGAAGCTTTCTTT.